Listed below are T cell receptor beta chains from one sample, sequenced in a study of shared clonotypes between healthy human individuals. The method was immunoSEQ multiplex PCR; TCRdb's version includes in-frame clones alone and lacks a portion of them. The data show around 530,000 clones, 70% to 80% seen once. Sequencing used PBMCs. Every receptor here comes from a woman in her thirties or forties in good health. Some clones in this sample may be carry-over from other donors' samples. Each CDR3 is given without its conserved first and last residue. A D gene is named only where the DNA matches it firmly. Rows may omit the clone size; those that give it use once, few, many or a size class.

j_call d_call v_call clone_size cdr3_length cdr3_aa
TRBJ2-5 - TRBV5-4 - 13 ASSLSGVPQETQY
TRBJ2-5 TRBD1 TRBV4-1 once 13 ASSRGTGGAETQY
TRBJ1-5 - TRBV6-6 - 14 ASSLRGDRSNQPQH
TRBJ1-1 - TRBV18 - 12 ASSPPRGATEAF
TRBJ1-6 - TRBV11-2 - 12 ASSLDRYNSPLH
TRBJ2-5 TRBD2 TRBV30 - 14 AWSDGTSGYQETQY
TRBJ2-5 TRBD1 TRBV29-1 - 13 SVGQTGDKIETQY
TRBJ2-3 - TRBV9 - 13 ASSAREPRTDTQY
TRBJ1-2 TRBD1 TRBV15 - 14 ATSRDPGQGVYGYT
TRBJ2-7 - TRBV15 - 13 ATSRDGGGVYEQY
TRBJ2-3 - TRBV29-1 few 12 SVRVASGTDTQY
TRBJ2-1 TRBD2 TRBV28 - 11 ASSPGLVTSPL
TRBJ2-7 TRBD2 TRBV7-3 - 13 ASSSRLAATYEQY
TRBJ1-4 - TRBV6-1 - 11 ASWLQGREKLF
TRBJ2-4 - TRBV28 - 14 ASSSASTDAKNIQY
TRBJ2-3 - TRBV18 few 13 ASSPGGREGDTQY
TRBJ2-7 - TRBV6-5 - 12 ASSYSRQLYEQY
TRBJ2-3 TRBD2 TRBV7-2 - 13 ASSQGRTSGNTQY
TRBJ2-1 - TRBV28 - 12 ASKGVNSYNEQF
TRBJ2-5 - TRBV28 - 13 ASSSQRRLKETQY
TRBJ1-1 TRBD1 TRBV7-3 - 11 ASSFPGTGKAF
TRBJ2-2 - TRBV6-5 - 12 ATSEQGYTGELF
TRBJ2-1 TRBD1 TRBV2 many 14 ASSITGTVGDNEQF
TRBJ2-2 TRBD1 TRBV7-2 - 11 ASSLGQGGELF
TRBJ1-1 - TRBV6-6 - 11 ASSSAENTEAF
TRBJ1-1 - TRBV18 - 13 ASSPSPAPGTEAF
TRBJ1-1 - TRBV5-1 - 12 ASSFAGLDTEAF
TRBJ2-6 - TRBV7-6 - 15 ASSLVDGISGANVLT
TRBJ2-1 TRBD2 TRBV7-3 - 14 ASSLTLAGVYNEQF
TRBJ2-2 TRBD2 TRBV6-4 - 15 ASSAELAVLNTGELF
TRBJ1-1 - TRBV30 - 10 AWSEVNTEAF
TRBJ2-3 TRBD2 TRBV28 - 16 ASSSLAGGGPSTDTQY
TRBJ1-1 - TRBV6-6 few 12 ASSLATGNTEAF
TRBJ2-7 TRBD1 TRBV10-1 few 10 ASGTGTYEQY
TRBJ2-1 - TRBV6-1 - 13 ASSEGIPVYNEQF
TRBJ2-7 TRBD1 TRBV14 few 15 ASSQGGTGQGTYEQY
TRBJ2-2 - TRBV7-7 - 11 ASSLEGAGELF
TRBJ2-7 - TRBV28 - 14 ASSLLVRVSSYEQY
TRBJ2-2 TRBD2 TRBV7-2 many 12 ASSGTSGTGELF
TRBJ2-7 - TRBV5-6 - 11 ASSLSDNYEQY
TRBJ1-2 TRBD1 TRBV11-2 few 10 ASSPDRGGYT
TRBJ1-2 - TRBV30 - 12 AWSGQRWGYGYT
TRBJ2-7 TRBD1 TRBV6-1 - 13 ASSEAGTGGYEQY
TRBJ1-1 - TRBV7-2 - 12 ASRLPGGRGEAF
TRBJ1-4 - TRBV6-6 - 14 ASSSRGLRVNEKLF
TRBJ1-2 - TRBV28 once 9 AIRATGSYT
TRBJ2-3 - TRBV6-1 few 12 ASSRRDLTDTQY
TRBJ2-3 TRBD1 TRBV18 - 11 ASSPGQTDTQY
TRBJ2-6 TRBD2 TRBV7-2 - 15 ASSGTSGSSGANVLT